These T cell receptor beta chains were read from a single sample in a study of blood T cells in healthy people across ages. TCRdb reanalysed the 5' RACE reads using MiXCR and keeps one entry per CDR3 protein. The sample shows about 1.1 million distinct CDR3 sequences, around two fifths of them seen only once. Input material: blood. The receptor set was obtained from a man aged 18 to 35 in good health. Each CDR3 is given with its conserved first and last residue. D genes are given only for firm matches. Some rows mark clone size as missing; the rest say once, few, many or name a class of expanded clone.

>TRBJ2-1|few|NA|TRBV7-2
TGTGCCAGCAGCGCGTGGGGGGTTCAGATTTACAATGAGCAGTTCTTC
CASSAWGVQIYNEQFF
>TRBJ1-5|few|NA|TRBV27
TGTGCCAGCAGTTCGGGCAAATCCGTTTCCCAGCATTTT
CASSSGKSVSQHF
>TRBJ1-1|NA|NA|TRBV2
TGTGCCAGCAGTGATATGAGGGAAGAGACTGAAGCTTTCTTT
CASSDMREETEAFF
>TRBJ2-1|few|NA|TRBV4-2
TGTGCCAGCAGCCCCATGTCCTTGAACGAGCAGTTCTTC
CASSPMSLNEQFF
>TRBJ1-1|NA|NA|TRBV2
TGTGCCAGCGAAACTGAGGTCGCTTTCTTT
CASETEVAFF
>TRBJ1-3|NA|TRBD1|TRBV12-3/TRBV12-4
TGTGCCAGCAGGACAGAACAGGGGGCTGCCGGAAACACCATATATTTT
CASRTEQGAAGNTIYF
>TRBJ2-7|NA|NA|TRBV5-5
TGTGCCAGCAGCATGCGAACGGAGGCTGGTGCTTACGAGCAGTACTTC
CASSMRTEAGAYEQYF
>TRBJ1-2|few|NA|TRBV29-1
TGCAGCGTTCGGCAGGTATATGGCTACACCTTC
CSVRQVYGYTF
>TRBJ2-7|few|NA|TRBV25-1
TGTGCCAGCAGTGAAGCAGGGGCGACCTACGAGCAGTACTTC
CASSEAGATYEQYF
>TRBJ2-3|NA|TRBD1|TRBV12-3/TRBV12-4
TGTGCCAGCAGTCTAATGAGAGACAGGGCCCCAGATACGCAGTATTTT
CASSLMRDRAPDTQYF
>TRBJ1-6|NA|TRBD1|TRBV6-5
TGTGCCAGCAGTCGACAACAGGGGGGGAATTCACCCCTCCACTTT
CASSRQQGGNSPLHF
>TRBJ2-7|NA|TRBD2|TRBV4-3
TGCGCCAGCAGCCACCACCTAGCGGGGAACTACGAGCAGTACTTC
CASSHHLAGNYEQYF
>TRBJ1-3|few|NA|TRBV6-1
TGTGCCAGCAGTGAAGCGGGGTGGGGGGATGGAAACACCATATATTTT
CASSEAGWGDGNTIYF
>TRBJ1-2|many|NA|TRBV29-1
TGCAGCGGTTCGGGGGTTTATGGCTACACCTTC
CSGSGVYGYTF
>TRBJ2-7|many|TRBD1|TRBV6-2/TRBV6-3
TGTGCCAGCAGTTATCCGGGACAGGGGGCGCTCGAGCAGTACTTC
CASSYPGQGALEQYF
>TRBJ2-5|once|NA|TRBV29-1
TGCAGCGTTGAGGGGAGAGCGAATTACAATGAGCAGTACTTC
CSVEGRANYNEQYF
>TRBJ2-1|few|NA|TRBV15
TGTGCCACCAGCAGCACTAGCACCAATGAGCAGTTCTTC
CATSSTSTNEQFF
>TRBJ2-6|NA|NA|TRBV7-9
TGTGCCAGCAGCACCCTCTTAGTACAGCCGCTCTCTGGGGCCAACGTCCTGACTTTC
CASSTLLVQPLSGANVLTF
>TRBJ1-1|NA|TRBD1|TRBV28
TGTGCCAGCAGTCTTATCTCCGAGACAGGGCTGACTGAAGCTTTCTTT
CASSLISETGLTEAFF
>TRBJ2-1|NA|NA|TRBV28
TGTGCCAGCAGTTTGAGGACAGACCTATACAATGAGCAGTTCTTC
CASSLRTDLYNEQFF
>TRBJ2-3|NA|NA|TRBV7-8
TGTGCCAGCAGCCGATCTCCCCCAGATACGCAGTATTTT
CASSRSPPDTQYF
>TRBJ2-1|few|NA|TRBV2
TGTGCCAGCAGTGCGCCGATGGGAGATGAGCAGTTCTTC
CASSAPMGDEQFF
>TRBJ2-3|many|NA|TRBV7-2
TGTGCCAGCAGCTTAGACCCTAACACAGATACGCAGTATTTT
CASSLDPNTDTQYF
>TRBJ1-6|NA|NA|TRBV12-3/TRBV12-4
TGTGCCAGCAGTGTGGGGGTTGGGTCACCCCTCCACTTT
CASSVGVGSPLHF
>TRBJ1-4|NA|NA|TRBV10-3
TGTGCCATCAGCCAAGGGGCGGCAACTAATGAAAAACTGTTTTTT
CAISQGAATNEKLFF
>TRBJ1-2|many|TRBD1|TRBV6-6
TGTGCCAGCAGTTACTCCAGGGACAGGGGTGTAGATGGCTACACCTTC
CASSYSRDRGVDGYTF
>TRBJ1-4|NA|TRBD1|TRBV7-9
TGTGCCAGCAGCCCGACAGGGTTTGAGGAGAAACTGTTTTTT
CASSPTGFEEKLFF
>TRBJ2-4|NA|TRBD2|TRBV6-2/TRBV6-3
TGTGCCAGCAGTTACACTAGCGGGGCGATGAACATTCAGTACTTC
CASSYTSGAMNIQYF
>TRBJ2-1|NA|NA|TRBV3-1
TGTGCCAGCAGCCTCCGCACGCAGACCTACAATGAGCAGTTCTTC
CASSLRTQTYNEQFF
>TRBJ1-4|few|NA|TRBV25-1
TGTGCCAGCAGTGAACCCCAGGGTCATGAAAAACTGTTTTTT
CASSEPQGHEKLFF
>TRBJ1-4|NA|NA|TRBV28
TGTGCCAGCAGGGGGCAGTTCCCCCCAACTAATGAAAAACTGTTTTTT
CASRGQFPPTNEKLFF
>TRBJ1-5|NA|TRBD1|TRBV2
TGTGCCAGCAGGGTCCAAACAGGGGTAGATCAGCCCCAGCATTTT
CASRVQTGVDQPQHF
>TRBJ1-2|few|NA|TRBV7-9
TGTGCCAGCAGCTTATACGGGACACTGGTGGAGGGCTACACCTTC
CASSLYGTLVEGYTF
>TRBJ1-2|NA|NA|TRBV19
TGTGCCAGTAGTATACCGACAGTCACTAACTATGGCTACACCTTC
CASSIPTVTNYGYTF
>TRBJ1-6|NA|NA|TRBV4-1
TGCGCCAGCAACCCCACCCTCGACAGGCAGAATAATTCACCCCTCCACTTT
CASNPTLDRQNNSPLHF
>TRBJ1-1|NA|NA|TRBV14
TGTGCCAGCAGCCAAGTTGGCTGGGAAGCTTTCTTT
CASSQVGWEAFF
>TRBJ2-1|few|NA|TRBV6-2/TRBV6-3
TGTGCCAGCAGAGACAGCCCAACCAATGAGCAGTTCTTC
CASRDSPTNEQFF
>TRBJ2-5|few|NA|TRBV21-1
TGTGCCAGCAGCAAAGTACGGCTAGCGGGGGAGACCCAGTACTTC
CASSKVRLAGETQYF
>TRBJ2-2|NA|TRBD1|TRBV5-1
TGCGCCAGCAGCCCCCCCGTGACAGGGCACACCGGGGAGCTGTTTTTT
CASSPPVTGHTGELFF
>TRBJ1-1|NA|TRBD1|TRBV4-1
TGCGCCAGCAGCCATCCGGACAGGGGGCTAACTGAAGCTTTCTTT
CASSHPDRGLTEAFF
>TRBJ2-7|NA|TRBD2|TRBV6-2/TRBV6-3
TGTGCCAGCAGTAGTAGCGGGGAGACCTACGAGCAGTACTTC
CASSSSGETYEQYF
>TRBJ2-1|NA|NA|TRBV12-3/TRBV12-4
TGTGCCAGCAACTTCTACAATGAGCAGTTCTTC
CASNFYNEQFF
>TRBJ2-7|NA|NA|TRBV5-1
TGCGCCAGCAGCCTCTCCAGGGATCGGCAGTACTTC
CASSLSRDRQYF